The T cell receptor (beta chain) described here comes from a study of blood T cell repertoires in COVID-19. As for the study in general: Whether acute or convalescent, the COVID-19 samples came from the United States, Italy and Spain.

Original analysis: Amplification with reference gene primers provided the estimates of nucleated cell counts. The table came from immunoSEQ multiplex PCR; TCRdb's copy has only in-frame clones and leaves some out. The V and J calls and clone size come from that table; D and trimming were worked out from the DNA. The sample shows about 26,000 clones, around 92% of them seen only once. Sequenced sample: peripheral blood. The clonotype originates from a human donor in a cohort sampled during active COVID-19.

The CDR3: CASSFWTSGSETQYF. CDR3 DNA sequence: TGTGCCAGCAGCTTTTGGACTAGCGGGAGTGAGACCCAGTACTTC. The V call is TRBV5-6, the J call TRBJ2-5; 13 nucleotides match TRBD2. The CDR3 is 15 amino acids. Trimming cost V 2 bases and J 5 bases; bases outside gene matches: 3. Germline V gene data show CDR1 as SGHDT and CDR2 as YYEEEE. Combining the CDR3 with reference TRBV5-6 and TRBJ2-5 gives the whole variable domain DAGVTQSPTHLIKTRGQQVTLRCSPKSGHDTVSWYQQALGQGPQFIFQYYEEEERQRGNFPDRFSGHQFPNYSSELNVNALLLGDSALYLCASSFWTSGSETQYFGPGTRLLVL.